Sequencing of this T cell receptor beta chain was carried out in a study of glioma-infiltrating T cells. This clonotype was recorded many times. The CDR3 length is 13 residues. Germline CDR1 is MNHEY and CDR2 is SMNVEV (reference sequence). Trimming cost V 6 bases and J 0 bases, with 9 bases left between them. The iRepertoire nested amplicon-rescue multiplex PCR amplified TCR alpha and beta CDR3s from RNA. Input was roughly 100-450 ng of tissue mRNA or PBMC total RNA. TCRdb reprocessed the multiplex PCR reads via MiXCR and lists one record per CDR3 protein. The table shows around 190,000 distinct CDR3 sequences, with over 25% occurring only once.

The chain has TRBV27 and TRBJ2-7, with D possibly matching TRBD2 (5 bases). Sample: glioma tissue, nonneoplastic brain tissue, or PBMCs (not recorded which). The TCR sequence derives from a human donor with low-grade glioma or glioblastoma, undergoing nonglioma brain surgery, or in good health (not recorded which). For the CDR3, the DNA is TGTGCCAGCAGGAGCGGAAACTCCTACGAGCAGTACTTC. Amino acid sequence: CASRSGNSYEQYF.